One and the same sample provided the 19 T cell receptor beta chains below, sequenced in a study of shared clonotypes between healthy human individuals. The method was immunoSEQ multiplex PCR; TCRdb's version includes in-frame clones alone and lacks a portion of them. This repertoire shows around 500,000 clones, around 80% found once; its top ten account for 12%. The sequenced sample was PBMCs. These receptors originate from a woman in her thirties or forties in good health. Some clones in this sample may be carry-over from other donors' samples.

This clone was picked up a small number of times. The rearrangement links TRBV2 to TRBJ2-1, with D tentatively TRBD2 (6 bases). This CDR3 is built from 16 residues. The germline CDR1 and CDR2 sequences are SNHLY and FYNNEI. The V end lost 3 bases, the J end lost 5 bases, and 17 bases lay between the germline ends. The CDR3 DNA is TGTGCCAGCAGTGACGTGGGTGGGAGGCACGACAATGAGCAGTTCTTC. The encoded protein is CASSDVGGRHDNEQFF.

The CDR3 is CASSYRGQSTDTQYF. CDR3 nucleotide sequence: TGTGCCAGCAGTTACCGGGGACAGAGCACAGATACGCAGTATTTT. The chain couples TRBV6-5 to TRBJ2-3; 7 nucleotides match TRBD1. V lost 2 bases and J lost 0; bases outside the gene matches: 2. Germline V CDR1 and CDR2: MNHEY, SVGAGI. The CDR3 runs 15 residues.

V gene TRBV11-1 combines with J gene TRBJ2-3; 10 positions agree with TRBD2. The CDR3 covers 16 residues. Germline lookup yields CDR1 SGHAT and CDR2 FQDESV (reference sequence). V lost 1 base to trimming and J lost 3 bases; unmatched junction nucleotides: 4. CDR3 amino acids: CASSLVLAGATDTQYF. Written as DNA, the CDR3 is TGTGCCAGCAGCTTAGTTCTAGCGGGAGCTACAGATACGCAGTATTTT. Filled out from reference TRBV11-1 and TRBJ2-3, the complete variable domain reads EAEVAQSPRYKITEKSQAVAFWCDPISGHATLYWYRQILGQGPELLVQFQDESVVDDSQLPKDRFSAERLKGVDSTLKIQPAELGDSAMYLCASSLVLAGATDTQYFGPGTRLTVL.

This chain joins TRBV2 and TRBJ2-5; D gene unclear. CDR3 length equals 19 residues. CDR1 and CDR2 from the germline V gene are SNHLY and FYNNEI. Deletions cut 2 bases from V and 2 bases from J, with 24 bases between. The CDR3 is CASSEYLRVRVLMQETQYF. CDR3 sequence (DNA): TGTGCCAGCAGTGAATATCTTAGGGTAAGGGTTCTGATGCAAGAGACCCAGTACTTC. The whole variable domain, remainder taken from reference TRBV2 and TRBJ2-5, is EPEVTQTPSHQVTQMGQEVILRCVPISNHLYFYWYRQILGQKVEFLVSFYNNEISEKSEIFDDQFSVERPDGSNFTLKIRSTKLEDSAMYFCASSEYLRVRVLMQETQYFGPGTRLLVL.

The chain carries TRBV7-8 and TRBJ2-7; the D is unclear. The V end was cut by 2 bases, the J end by 7 bases, with 21 bases between. The CDR3 contains 16 residues. Germline V CDR1 and CDR2: SGHVS, FQNEAQ. CDR3 DNA: TGTGCCAGCAGCTTATTCTTTGGGATGGTCGTTAATGAGCAGTACTTC. This codes for CASSLFFGMVVNEQYF.

The rearrangement joins TRBV9 to TRBJ1-5; no reliable D call. The germline V gene encodes CDR1 SGDLS and CDR2 YYNGEE. CDR3 length: 13 amino acids. Trimming left V 2 bases short and J 8 bases short, with 11 bases between. The CDR3 reads CASSVAGSEPQHF. The CDR3 DNA follows: TGTGCCAGCAGCGTTGCCGGATCAGAGCCCCAGCATTTT.

This clone was picked up a small number of times. The chain uses TRBV10-3 and TRBJ2-7, with TRBD2 as a possible D gene (6 bases). Germline lookup yields CDR1 ENHRY and CDR2 SYGVKD. V dropped 9 bases and J dropped 2 bases, with 14 bases sitting between them. This CDR3 is built from 13 residues. The CDR3 protein is CAISGTPPYEQYF. In DNA, the CDR3 is TGTGCCATTTCCGGGACTCCCCCCTACGAGCAGTACTTC.

The V gene is TRBV2, the J gene TRBJ2-7; 8 bases line up with TRBD1. The V gene's germline CDR1 is SNHLY and CDR2 FYNNEI. This CDR3 has 13 residues. J lost 3 bases, V lost 9 bases, and 7 bases had no gene match. CDR3 loop: CASGQGKNYEQYF. In DNA, the CDR3 is TGTGCCAGTGGACAGGGTAAAAACTACGAGCAGTACTTC. The whole variable domain, filled in from reference TRBV2 and TRBJ2-7, reads EPEVTQTPSHQVTQMGQEVILRCVPISNHLYFYWYRQILGQKVEFLVSFYNNEISEKSEIFDDQFSVERPDGSNFTLKIRSTKLEDSAMYFCASGQGKNYEQYFGPGTRLTVT.

This clone appeared once. The rearrangement joins TRBV5-8 to TRBJ2-3; no reliable D call. The CDR3 has 15 residues. V gave up 0 bases and J gave up 2 bases, with 10 bases separating them. The germline CDR1 and CDR2 sequences are SGHTS and YDEGEE. CDR3: CASSLVLGHTDTQYF. The CDR3 DNA is TGTGCCAGCAGCTTGGTCTTGGGCCACACAGATACGCAGTATTTT.

This clone occurred a few times. V and J are TRBV11-3 and TRBJ2-1; TRBD2 aligns across 10 bases. The germline V gene encodes CDR1 SGHNT and CDR2 YENEEA. The CDR3 has 17 residues. The J segment lost 8 bases and the V segment lost 1 base, leaving 11 bases of the junction unmatched. The CDR3 nucleotides are TGTGCCAGCAGCTTAGGGGAGTTAGCGGGAGGATCCGATGAGCAGTTCTTC. It codes for CASSLGELAGGSDEQFF. The complete variable domain, with remaining parts taken from reference TRBV11-3 and TRBJ2-1, reads EAGVVQSPRYKIIEKKQPVAFWCNPISGHNTLYWYLQNLGQGPELLIRYENEEAVDDSQLPKDRFSAERLKGVDSTLKIQPAELGDSAVYLCASSLGELAGGSDEQFFGPGTRLTVL.

As DNA, the CDR3 is TGTGCCAGCAGCCAGTATGCAGTAGGTGGAGATACGCAGTATTTT. It specifies CASSQYAVGGDTQYF. This chain joins TRBV11-1 and TRBJ2-3; D not certain. With 5 bases removed from V and 5 bases from J, the gap between germline ends came to 17 bases. The germline gives CDR1 SGHAT, CDR2 FQDESV (reference sequence). CDR3 length equals 15 residues. The complete variable domain, with remaining parts taken from reference TRBV11-1 and TRBJ2-3, reads EAEVAQSPRYKITEKSQAVAFWCDPISGHATLYWYRQILGQGPELLVQFQDESVVDDSQLPKDRFSAERLKGVDSTLKIQPAELGDSAMYLCASSQYAVGGDTQYFGPGTRLTVL.

Turning to this clone: A far bigger clonotype differs at one base, so this is likely a read error. The sample holds other DNA sequences that translate to the same CDR3. This chain joins TRBV4-1 and TRBJ1-3; maybe TRBD1 (5 bases). Germline lookup yields CDR1 MGHRA and CDR2 YSYEKL. The CDR3 has 15 residues. The CDR3 loop reads CASSQSLGGANTIYF. CDR3 bases: TGCGCCAGCAGCCAGTCCCTCGGGGGAGCAAACACAATATATTTT.

This chain connects TRBV7-9 to TRBJ2-7, with 10 nucleotides matching TRBD1. V shed 8 bases and J 5 bases; nucleotides not matched to a gene: 9. Germline V gene lookup returns CDR1 SEHNR and CDR2 FQNEAQ (reference sequence). This CDR3 has 14 residues. The DNA for the CDR3 is TGTGCCAGCGGAACCGGGACAGGGGACGACGAGCAGTACTTC. Translated, it gives CASGTGTGDDEQYF.

The chain couples TRBV6-5 to TRBJ1-3, with TRBD1 as a possible D gene (5 bases). The CDR3 consists of 16 residues. Germline-derived CDR1 and CDR2 are MNHEY and SVGAGI. Between the trimmed V and J ends, which lost 0 bases and 3 bases, there was a span of 12 bases. In DNA, the CDR3 is TGTGCCAGCAGTTACTCCAGGACCGGGGGTGGAAACACCATATATTTT. This codes for CASSYSRTGGGNTIYF.

The chain couples TRBV6-6 to TRBJ2-2; D is possibly TRBD1 (6 bases). Deletions cut 8 bases from V and 1 base from J, with 8 bases between. The germline V gene has CDR1 MNHNY and CDR2 SVGAGI (reference sequence). This CDR3 region has 13 residues. The CDR3 spells CASGQLNTGELFF. The DNA of the CDR3 is TGTGCCAGCGGACAGTTGAACACCGGGGAGCTGTTTTTT.

The chain couples TRBV5-4 to TRBJ2-1; no definite D call. This CDR3 is 15 amino acids long. Trimming left V 0 bases short and J 8 bases short, with 15 bases between. Germline V gene lookup returns CDR1 SGHNT and CDR2 YYREEE (reference sequence). This CDR3 reads CASSLGGRQVDEQFF. As DNA, the CDR3 is TGTGCCAGCAGCTTGGGCGGCAGGCAGGTGGATGAGCAGTTCTTC. The entire variable domain, with the rest obtained from reference TRBV5-4 and TRBJ2-1, is as follows: ETGVTQSPTHLIKTRGQQVTLRCSSQSGHNTVSWYQQALGQGPQFIFQYYREEENGRGNFPPRFSGLQFPNYSSELNVNALELDDSALYLCASSLGGRQVDEQFFGPGTRLTVL.

This rearrangement joins TRBV19 to TRBJ1-5, with no clear D. V lost 2 bases to trimming and J lost 3 bases, with 5 bases between them. CDR1 and CDR2 from the germline V gene are LNHDA and SQIVND (reference sequence). The CDR3 is made up of 13 amino acids. The CDR3 coding sequence is TGTGCCAGTAGTATATGGTCCAATCAGCCCCAGCATTTT. Translated, it gives CASSIWSNQPQHF. Together with reference TRBV19 and TRBJ1-5, the CDR3 gives the full variable domain: DGGITQSPKYLFRKEGQNVTLSCEQNLNHDAMYWYRQDPGQGLRLIYYSQIVNDFQKGDIAEGYSVSREKKESFPLTVTSAQKNPTAFYLCASSIWSNQPQHFGDGTRLSIL.

The J gene is TRBJ2-4, the V gene TRBV5-4, with 9 bases lining up with TRBD2. The germline V gene has CDR1 SGHNT and CDR2 YYREEE (reference sequence). The CDR3 loop spans 16 amino acids. Germline trimming cut 1 base from V and 0 bases from J; bases unmatched to any gene: 2. CDR3 in amino acids: CASSLPLAGAKNIQYF. CDR3 coding DNA: TGTGCCAGCAGCTTGCCACTAGCGGGAGCCAAAAACATTCAGTACTTC.

The chain carries TRBV5-6 and TRBJ1-2; a possible D gene is TRBD1 (5 bases). This CDR3 contains 13 residues. From germline, CDR1 is SGHDT and CDR2 YYEEEE. Trimming cost V 4 bases and J 7 bases, with 14 bases left between them. CDR3 nucleotide sequence: TGTGCCAGCAGCCTAGCGGGGGGAGGTGGCTACACCTTC. Protein sequence: CASSLAGGGGYTF.